The source of this TCR beta chain is a study of blood T cells in healthy people across ages. Each donor was a healthy Caucasian individual from Russia, aged roughly 6 to 100. There are 15 residues in the CDR3. J was trimmed by 9 bases and V by 5 bases; bases with no gene match: 6. Germline V gene data show CDR1 as MGHRA and CDR2 as YSYEKL. For the second PCR, which ran for roughly 6 to 12 cycles, a sample-barcoded 5' primer and a J-beta primer mix were used. From the 5' RACE reads, TCRdb called clonotypes with MiXCR, one entry per CDR3 protein. The profile shows about 1.5 million distinct CDR3 sequences, approximately 43% of them singletons.

The source material was blood. V is TRBV4-1 and J is TRBJ2-2, with 13 bases fitting TRBD2. The TCR was taken from a woman between 18 and 30 years old in good health. Written as DNA, the CDR3 is TGCGCCAGCAGCTACGGGACTAGCGGGGTTTGGGAGCTGTTTTTT. This codes for CASSYGTSGVWELFF.